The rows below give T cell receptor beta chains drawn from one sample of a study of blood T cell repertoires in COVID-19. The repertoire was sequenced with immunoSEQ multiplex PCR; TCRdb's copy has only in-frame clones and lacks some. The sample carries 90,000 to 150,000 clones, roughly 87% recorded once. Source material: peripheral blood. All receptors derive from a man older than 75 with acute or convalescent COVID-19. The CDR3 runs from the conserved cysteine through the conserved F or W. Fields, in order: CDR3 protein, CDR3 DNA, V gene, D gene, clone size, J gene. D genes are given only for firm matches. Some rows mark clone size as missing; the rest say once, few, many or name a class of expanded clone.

cdr3_aa: CASSLAGTSGGGFYEQYF; cdr3_nt: TGTGCCAGCAGCTTAGCAGGGACTAGCGGGGGGGGATTCTACGAGCAGTACTTC; v_call: TRBV7-8; d_call: TRBD2; clone_size: .; j_call: TRBJ2-7
cdr3_aa: CATRKQGGSNQPQHF; cdr3_nt: TGTGCCACCAGGAAGCAGGGAGGAAGCAATCAGCCCCAGCATTTT; v_call: TRBV15; d_call: .; clone_size: .; j_call: TRBJ1-5
cdr3_aa: CASREDSTISSPLHF; cdr3_nt: TGTGCCAGCAGAGAGGACAGCACGATAAGTTCACCCCTCCACTTT; v_call: TRBV27; d_call: .; clone_size: .; j_call: TRBJ1-6
cdr3_aa: CASTPTGQRNTEAFF; cdr3_nt: TGTGCCAGCACCCCCACGGGACAGCGAAACACTGAAGCTTTCTTT; v_call: TRBV2; d_call: TRBD1; clone_size: .; j_call: TRBJ1-1
cdr3_aa: CASSQWTGEHYGYTF; cdr3_nt: TGTGCCAGCAGCCAATGGACAGGGGAACACTATGGCTACACCTTC; v_call: TRBV3-1/TRBV3-2; d_call: TRBD1; clone_size: .; j_call: TRBJ1-2
cdr3_aa: CASSERTGRSGELFF; cdr3_nt: TGTGCCAGCAGTGAAAGGACTGGAAGGTCCGGGGAGCTGTTTTTT; v_call: TRBV6-1; d_call: .; clone_size: few; j_call: TRBJ2-2
cdr3_aa: CASSQPWEGGNTEAFF; cdr3_nt: TGTGCCAGCAGTCAACCGTGGGAGGGCGGGAACACTGAAGCTTTCTTT; v_call: TRBV7-9; d_call: .; clone_size: .; j_call: TRBJ1-1
cdr3_aa: CASLRSGQGTLYGYTF; cdr3_nt: TGTGCCAGCCTACGGTCTGGACAGGGAACCCTCTATGGCTACACCTTC; v_call: TRBV7-2; d_call: TRBD1; clone_size: .; j_call: TRBJ1-2
cdr3_aa: CSVDGDYEQYF; cdr3_nt: TGCAGCGTTGATGGAGACTACGAGCAGTACTTC; v_call: TRBV29-1; d_call: .; clone_size: few; j_call: TRBJ2-7
cdr3_aa: CSVSTGGSGNTIYF; cdr3_nt: TGCAGCGTTTCGACGGGGGGATCTGGAAACACCATATATTTT; v_call: TRBV29-1; d_call: .; clone_size: .; j_call: TRBJ1-3
cdr3_aa: CASRGGGSQPQHF; cdr3_nt: TGTGCCAGCAGAGGGGGGGGGAGTCAGCCCCAGCATTTT; v_call: TRBV12-3/TRBV12-4; d_call: .; clone_size: .; j_call: TRBJ1-5
cdr3_aa: CASSYLANTEAFF; cdr3_nt: TGTGCCAGCAGTTACTTGGCGAACACTGAAGCTTTCTTT; v_call: TRBV6-5; d_call: .; clone_size: .; j_call: TRBJ1-1
cdr3_aa: CASSLQGPNEQYF; cdr3_nt: TGTGCCAGCAGCTTGCAGGGTCCCAACGAGCAGTACTTC; v_call: TRBV5-4; d_call: .; clone_size: .; j_call: TRBJ2-7
cdr3_aa: CASSSGLSYGYTF; cdr3_nt: TGTGCCAGCAGCTCAGGATTGAGCTATGGCTACACCTTC; v_call: TRBV9; d_call: .; clone_size: .; j_call: TRBJ1-2